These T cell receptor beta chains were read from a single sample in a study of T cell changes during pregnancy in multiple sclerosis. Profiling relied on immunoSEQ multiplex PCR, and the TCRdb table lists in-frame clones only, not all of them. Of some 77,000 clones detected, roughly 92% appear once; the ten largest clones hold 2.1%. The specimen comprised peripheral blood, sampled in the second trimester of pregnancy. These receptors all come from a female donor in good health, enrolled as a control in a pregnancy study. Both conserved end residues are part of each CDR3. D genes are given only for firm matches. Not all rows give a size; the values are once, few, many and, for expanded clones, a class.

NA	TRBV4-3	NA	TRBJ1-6	TGCGCCAGCAGCCAAGATGCGGGGTCTAGTACACCCCTCCACTTT	CASSQDAGSSTPLHF
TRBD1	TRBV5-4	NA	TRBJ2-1	TGTGCCAGCAGCTGGGACAGGGTAAATGAGCAGTTCTTC	CASSWDRVNEQFF
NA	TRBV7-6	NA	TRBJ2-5	TGTGCCAGCGCCCCCCAGCGAGTGGAGACCCAGTACTTC	CASAPQRVETQYF
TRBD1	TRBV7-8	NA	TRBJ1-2	TGTGCCAGCTCCCAAGGGGGCAGGGGGCTAGGTGGCTACACCTTC	CASSQGGRGLGGYTF
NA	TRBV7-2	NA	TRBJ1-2	TGTGCCAGCAGCCTTACGGGGTATGGCTACACCTTC	CASSLTGYGYTF
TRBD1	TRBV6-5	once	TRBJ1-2	TGTGCCAGCACCCGGGACAGATCCTATGGCTACACCTTC	CASTRDRSYGYTF
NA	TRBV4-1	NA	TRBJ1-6	TGCGCCAGCAGCCACCAGGGGAGGGAATCTTTTCGGTCACCCCTCCACTTT	CASSHQGRESFRSPLHF
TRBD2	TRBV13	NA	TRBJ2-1	TGTGCCAGCAGCTTACGGGGGGAGACCTACAATGAGCAGTTCTTC	CASSLRGETYNEQFF
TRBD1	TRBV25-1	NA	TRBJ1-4	TGTGCCAGCAGTGATCCCATGACAGGGAGGAATGAAAAACTGTTTTTT	CASSDPMTGRNEKLFF
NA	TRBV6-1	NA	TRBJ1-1	TGTGCCAGCAGTGACACTCAGAACACTGAAGCTTTCTTT	CASSDTQNTEAFF
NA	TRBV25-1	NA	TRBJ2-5	TGTGCCAGCAGTGAACTCAGGAAAGAGACCCAGTACTTC	CASSELRKETQYF
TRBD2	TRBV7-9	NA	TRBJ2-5	TGTGCCAGCAGCTTAGGGGCTAGCGGGGGGGCAGAAGAGACCCAGTACTTC	CASSLGASGGAEETQYF
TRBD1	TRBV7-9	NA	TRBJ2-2	TGTGCCAGCAGCTTTTCGGACAGGGCGACCGGGGAGCTGTTTTTT	CASSFSDRATGELFF
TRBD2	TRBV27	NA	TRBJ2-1	TGTGCCAGCAGTTTATTTGCGGGGGGGTTCTACAATGAGCAGTTCTTC	CASSLFAGGFYNEQFF
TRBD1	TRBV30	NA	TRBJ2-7	TGTGCCTGGAGTGTAGGACAGGGCTCCTACGAGCAGTACTTC	CAWSVGQGSYEQYF
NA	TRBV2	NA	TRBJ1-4	TGTGCCAGCATGAGGGGGGGTCTCGGTGAAAAACTGTTTTTT	CASMRGGLGEKLFF
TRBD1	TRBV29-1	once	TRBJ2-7	TGCAGCGCCTCTCCTACGGGACAGGGCGAGCAGTACTTC	CSASPTGQGEQYF
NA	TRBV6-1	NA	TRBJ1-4	TGTGCCAGCAAATGGGGCGCAACTAATGAAAAACTGTTTTTT	CASKWGATNEKLFF
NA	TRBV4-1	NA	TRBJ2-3	TGCGCCAGCAGCCAATACTGGGGGGACGAAGATACGCAGTATTTT	CASSQYWGDEDTQYF
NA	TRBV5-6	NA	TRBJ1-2	TGTGCCAGCAGCTTGTTAGGGGGGGGCTGGGTTAATTATGGCTACACCTTC	CASSLLGGGWVNYGYTF
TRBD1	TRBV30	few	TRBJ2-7	TGTGCCTGGAGTGTATTCTTCGGGACAGCCTACGAGCAGTACTTC	CAWSVFFGTAYEQYF
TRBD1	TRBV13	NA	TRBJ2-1	TGTGCCAGCAGCTTGCCGGGACAGGGACTCAATGAGCAGTTCTTC	CASSLPGQGLNEQFF
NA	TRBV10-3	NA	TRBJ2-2	TGTGCCATCATGTACGGGGTCACCGGGGAGCTGTTTTTT	CAIMYGVTGELFF
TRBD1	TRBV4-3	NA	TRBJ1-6	TGCGCCAGCAGTTACCTCCGGGACAGCAATTCACCCCTCCACTTT	CASSYLRDSNSPLHF
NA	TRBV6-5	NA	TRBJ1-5	TGTGCCAGCAGTTACAAGGGGAATCAGCCCCAGCATTTT	CASSYKGNQPQHF
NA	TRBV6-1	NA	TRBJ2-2	TGTGCCAGCAGTGTGGCCCCGGGGAACACCGGGGAGCTGTTTTTT	CASSVAPGNTGELFF
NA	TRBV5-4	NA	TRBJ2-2	TGTGCCAGCAGCCTTGCTACTATCGGGGAGCTGTTTTTT	CASSLATIGELFF
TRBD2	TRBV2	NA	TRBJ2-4	TGTGCCAGCACCGAGCGGGGTACAAACATTCAGTACTTC	CASTERGTNIQYF
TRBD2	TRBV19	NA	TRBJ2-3	TGTGCCAGTAGTAGGATACGGACTAGCGGGGCCTCAGATACGCAGTATTTT	CASSRIRTSGASDTQYF
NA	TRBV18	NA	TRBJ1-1	TGTGCCAGCTCACCACCGTGGCGGGGGCGGCGGCCAACCGGAGGCACTGAAGCTTTCTTT	CASSPPWRGRRPTGGTEAFF
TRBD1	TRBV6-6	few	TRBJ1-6	TGTGCCAGCAGTGTAGGGGGCTATTCACCCCTCCACTTT	CASSVGGYSPLHF
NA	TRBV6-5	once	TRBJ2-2	TGTGCCAGCAGCCCAGACAGTAGGGCCGGGGAGCTGTTTTTT	CASSPDSRAGELFF
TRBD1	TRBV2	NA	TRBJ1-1	TGTGCCGGGACCGGGGACAGGGTAGGAACTGAAGCTTTCTTT	CAGTGDRVGTEAFF
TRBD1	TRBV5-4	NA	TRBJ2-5	TGTGCCAGCAGCATAAGGACAGGCTGGGAAGAGACCCAGTACTTC	CASSIRTGWEETQYF
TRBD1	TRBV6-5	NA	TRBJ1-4	TGTGCCAGCAGTCGCACAGGGGTAAATAATGAAAAACTGTTTTTT	CASSRTGVNNEKLFF
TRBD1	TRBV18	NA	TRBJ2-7	TGTGCCAGCTCACCACAAGGGACAGGGTCTAGCGAGCAGTACTTC	CASSPQGTGSSEQYF
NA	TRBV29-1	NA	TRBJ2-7	TGCAGCGTTGGGACAGATGGCTACGAGCAGTACTTC	CSVGTDGYEQYF
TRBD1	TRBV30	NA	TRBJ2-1	TGTGCCTGGAGTACGGGACAGGAGTACAATGAGCAGTTCTTC	CAWSTGQEYNEQFF
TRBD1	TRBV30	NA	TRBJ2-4	TGTGCCTGGAGTGTGGGACAGGGAATAAACATTCAGTACTTC	CAWSVGQGINIQYF
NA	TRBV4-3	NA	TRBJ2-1	TGCGCCAGCAGCCCAAGTGGAGCGGGTGAGCAGTTCTTC	CASSPSGAGEQFF
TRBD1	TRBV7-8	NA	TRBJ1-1	TGTGCCAGCAGCCTAGGACAGGGGAACACTGAAGCTTTCTTT	CASSLGQGNTEAFF
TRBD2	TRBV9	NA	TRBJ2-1	TGTGCCAGCAGCGTAGACGGCAGAACTAGCGGCAATGAGCAGTTCTTC	CASSVDGRTSGNEQFF
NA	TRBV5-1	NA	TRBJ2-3	TGCGCCAGCAGCTTAGACGGCTCCCAGGGAGATACGCAGTATTTT	CASSLDGSQGDTQYF
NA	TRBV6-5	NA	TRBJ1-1	TGTGCCAGCAGCCCCTTCTTAACCGGCACTGAAGCTTTCTTT	CASSPFLTGTEAFF
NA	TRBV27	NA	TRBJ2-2	TGTGCCAGCAGTTTAGCGGTGGGGCGGAGGGCCAGAGCGGGCACCGGGGAGCTGTTTTTT	CASSLAVGRRARAGTGELFF
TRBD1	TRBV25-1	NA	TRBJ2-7	TGTGCCAGCGGCAGGACAGGGGGGGTCTACGAGCAGTACTTC	CASGRTGGVYEQYF
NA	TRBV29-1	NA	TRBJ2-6	TGCAGCGTTCGGGTCTCTGGGGCCAACGTCCTGACTTTC	CSVRVSGANVLTF
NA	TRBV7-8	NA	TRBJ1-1	TGTGCCAGCAGCTTAGTACAGGGGAACACTGAAGCTTTCTTT	CASSLVQGNTEAFF
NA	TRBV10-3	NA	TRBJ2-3	TGTGCCATCAGTGAAAGAGGGGGATTCGGAGATACGCAGTATTTT	CAISERGGFGDTQYF
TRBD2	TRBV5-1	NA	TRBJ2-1	TGCGCCAGCAGAATGAGCGGGGGGGGGATTATTAATGAGCAGTTCTTC	CASRMSGGGIINEQFF
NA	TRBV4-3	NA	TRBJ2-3	TGCGCCAGCAGCCAAGATGGTCTAGGGAGTCGAGGTACGCAGTATTTT	CASSQDGLGSRGTQYF
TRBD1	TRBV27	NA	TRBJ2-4	TGTGCCAGCAGGACCGGGACAGGGGTTAACATTCAGTACTTC	CASRTGTGVNIQYF
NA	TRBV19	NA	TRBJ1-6	TGTGCCAGTAGTATCGGCGGGGTTTCTTCACCCCTCCACTTT	CASSIGGVSSPLHF
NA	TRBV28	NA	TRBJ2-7	TGTGCCAGCAGCGAGACTGGCACCTACGAGCAGTACTTC	CASSETGTYEQYF
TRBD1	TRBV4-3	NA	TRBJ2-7	TGCGCCAGCAGCCCGTCCCGGGACAGGGGGGCCAGCTCCTACGAGCAGTACTTC	CASSPSRDRGASSYEQYF
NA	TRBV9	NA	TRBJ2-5	TGTGCCAGCAGCGTAGTGGGGGGGGCCACGGAGACCCAGTACTTC	CASSVVGGATETQYF
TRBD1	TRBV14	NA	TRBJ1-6	TGTGCCAGCAGCCAAGATTATGGACAGGGGGTAAATTCACCCCTCCACTTT	CASSQDYGQGVNSPLHF